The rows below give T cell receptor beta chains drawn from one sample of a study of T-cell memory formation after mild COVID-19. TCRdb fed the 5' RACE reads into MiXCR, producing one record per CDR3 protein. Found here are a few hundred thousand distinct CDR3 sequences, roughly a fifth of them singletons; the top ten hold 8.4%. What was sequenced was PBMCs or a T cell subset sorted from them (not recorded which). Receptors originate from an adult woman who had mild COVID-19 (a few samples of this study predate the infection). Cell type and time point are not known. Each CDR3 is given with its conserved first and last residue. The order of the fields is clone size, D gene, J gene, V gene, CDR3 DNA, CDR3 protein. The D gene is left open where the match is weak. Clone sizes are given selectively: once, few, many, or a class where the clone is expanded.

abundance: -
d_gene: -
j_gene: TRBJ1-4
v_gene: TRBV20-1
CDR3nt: TGCAGTGCTCAAGGGTCAACTAATGAAAAACTGTTTTTT
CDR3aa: CSAQGSTNEKLFF

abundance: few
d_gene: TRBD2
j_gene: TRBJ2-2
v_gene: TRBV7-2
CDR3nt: TGTGCCAGCAGTAGGACTAGCGGGAGTTCCGGGGAGCTGTTTTTT
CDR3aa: CASSRTSGSSGELFF

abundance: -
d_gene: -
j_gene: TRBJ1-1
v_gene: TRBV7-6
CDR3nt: TGTGCCAGCAGCCCCTCAGGGAACACTGAAGCTTTCTTT
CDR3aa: CASSPSGNTEAFF

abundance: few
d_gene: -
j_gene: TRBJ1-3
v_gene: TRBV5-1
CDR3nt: TGCGCCAGCAGCGCTGACGCCGGGCCAAGGGGGAACACCATATATTTT
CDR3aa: CASSADAGPRGNTIYF

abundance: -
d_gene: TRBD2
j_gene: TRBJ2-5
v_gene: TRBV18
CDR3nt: TGTGCCAGCTCACTGAGACTAGCGGGAGGTCAAGAGACCCAGTACTTC
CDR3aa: CASSLRLAGGQETQYF

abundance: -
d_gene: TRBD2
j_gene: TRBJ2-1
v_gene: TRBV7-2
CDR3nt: TGTGCCAGCAGCTTAACTAGCGGGGGGTACAATGGGCAGTTCTTC
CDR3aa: CASSLTSGGYNGQFF

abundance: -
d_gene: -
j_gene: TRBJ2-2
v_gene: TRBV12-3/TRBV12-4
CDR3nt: TGTGCCAGCAGTTTTGCCAGGGGGGTTGGCACCGGGGAGCTGTTTTTT
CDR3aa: CASSFARGVGTGELFF

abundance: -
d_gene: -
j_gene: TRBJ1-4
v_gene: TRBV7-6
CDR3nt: TGTGCCAGCAGCCAACAGGATGGAAAGGAAAAACTGTTTTTT
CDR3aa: CASSQQDGKEKLFF

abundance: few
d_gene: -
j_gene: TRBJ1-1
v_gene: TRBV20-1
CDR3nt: TGCAGTGCTAGCGGGGATTCTCGAGGGGAGGGCACTGAAGCTTTCTTT
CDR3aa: CSASGDSRGEGTEAFF

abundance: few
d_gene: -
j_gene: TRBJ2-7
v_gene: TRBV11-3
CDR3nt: TGTGCCAGCAGCTTACCTCGAAGAATAGCGAGCTCCTACGAGCAGTACTTC
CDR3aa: CASSLPRRIASSYEQYF

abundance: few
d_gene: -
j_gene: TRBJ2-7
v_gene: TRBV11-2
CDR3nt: TGTGCCAGCAGCTTGGACCCAACCTACGAGCAGTACTTC
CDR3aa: CASSLDPTYEQYF

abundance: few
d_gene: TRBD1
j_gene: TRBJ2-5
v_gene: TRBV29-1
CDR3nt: TGCAGCGTCCGAACAGGGGGCTGGGGAGAGACCCAGTACTTC
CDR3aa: CSVRTGGWGETQYF

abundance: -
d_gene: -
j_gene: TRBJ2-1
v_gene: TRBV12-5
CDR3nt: TGTGCTAGTGGTTTGTCCCCGGTCGGGATATCGAGCTCCTACAATGAGCAGTTCTTC
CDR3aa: CASGLSPVGISSSYNEQFF

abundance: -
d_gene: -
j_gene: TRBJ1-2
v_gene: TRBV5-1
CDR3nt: TGCGCCAGCTCCGTTATGGCAGGGGTCAACTATGGCTACACCTTC
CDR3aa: CASSVMAGVNYGYTF

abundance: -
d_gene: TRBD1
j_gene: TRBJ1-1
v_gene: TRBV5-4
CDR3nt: TGTGCCAGCAGCATCGGACAGGCCACTGAAGCTTTCTTT
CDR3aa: CASSIGQATEAFF

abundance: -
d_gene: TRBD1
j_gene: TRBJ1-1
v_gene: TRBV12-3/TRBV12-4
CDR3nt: TGTGCCAGCAGTTTAGGGGGACAGGGTAAAGCTTTCTTT
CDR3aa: CASSLGGQGKAFF

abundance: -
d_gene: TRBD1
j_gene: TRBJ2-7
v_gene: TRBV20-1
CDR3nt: TGCAGTGCCGGGACAGGGTTAGTTAACGAGCAGTACTTC
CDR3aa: CSAGTGLVNEQYF

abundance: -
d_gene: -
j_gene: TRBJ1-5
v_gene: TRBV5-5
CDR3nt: TGTGCCAGCAGACTCGGACCCTATAGCAATCAGCCCCAGCATTTT
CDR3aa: CASRLGPYSNQPQHF

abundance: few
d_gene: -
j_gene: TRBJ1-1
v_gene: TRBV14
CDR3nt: TGTGCCAGCAGCCAAGGTTATTACCGTCCCTCACGTCCTAGTGAAGCTTTCTTT
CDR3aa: CASSQGYYRPSRPSEAFF

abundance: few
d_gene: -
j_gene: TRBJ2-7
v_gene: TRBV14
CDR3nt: TGTGCCAGCAGCGATGTCCCCCGGGACGCCTACGAGCAGTACTTC
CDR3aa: CASSDVPRDAYEQYF

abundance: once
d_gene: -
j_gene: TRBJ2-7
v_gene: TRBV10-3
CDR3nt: TGTGCCATCAGTGAGTCAGTGGGGGGCTACGAGCAGTACTTC
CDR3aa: CAISESVGGYEQYF

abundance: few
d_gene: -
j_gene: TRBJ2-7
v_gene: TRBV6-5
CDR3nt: TGTGCCAGCAGGGGGGACGGGGCCTACGAGCAGTACTTC
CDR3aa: CASRGDGAYEQYF

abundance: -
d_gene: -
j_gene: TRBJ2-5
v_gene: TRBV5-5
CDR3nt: TGTGCCAGCAGCGGTCGGGTGGAGACCCAGTACTTC
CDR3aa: CASSGRVETQYF

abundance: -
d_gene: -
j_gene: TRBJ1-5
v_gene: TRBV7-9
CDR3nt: TGTGCCAGCAGCCCTCAGGGTGGGCCCCAGCATTTT
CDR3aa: CASSPQGGPQHF

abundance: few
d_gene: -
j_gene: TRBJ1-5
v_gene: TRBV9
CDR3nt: TGTGCCAGCAGCGTAGATCTGGGTCAGCCCCAGCATTTT
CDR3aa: CASSVDLGQPQHF

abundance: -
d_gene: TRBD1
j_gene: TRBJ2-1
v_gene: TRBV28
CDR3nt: TGTGCCAGCAGTCTCACCGGGACAGGGTCATACCGTGAGCAGTTCTTC
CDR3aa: CASSLTGTGSYREQFF

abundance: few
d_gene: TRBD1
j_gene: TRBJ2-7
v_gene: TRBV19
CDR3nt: TGTGCCAGTAGTACCGACAGGGACCGTTCCTACGAGCAGTACTTC
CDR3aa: CASSTDRDRSYEQYF

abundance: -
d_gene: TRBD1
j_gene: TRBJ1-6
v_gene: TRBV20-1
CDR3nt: TGCAGTGCTAGCGGCGGGACAGATAATTCACCCCTCCACTTT
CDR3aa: CSASGGTDNSPLHF

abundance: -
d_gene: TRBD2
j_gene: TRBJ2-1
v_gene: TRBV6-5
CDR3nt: TGTGCCACCCGGCCGGGGGGGCTATCCTACAATGAGCAGTTCTTC
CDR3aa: CATRPGGLSYNEQFF

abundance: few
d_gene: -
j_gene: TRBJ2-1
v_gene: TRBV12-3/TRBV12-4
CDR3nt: TGTGCCAGCAGTCAGACCAGGGGGGGCCCGAAGTACAATGAGCAGTTCTTC
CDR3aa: CASSQTRGGPKYNEQFF

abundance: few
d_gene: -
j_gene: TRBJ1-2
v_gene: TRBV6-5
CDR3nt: TGTGCCAGCAGTTACTCGAGTTTGAAGGGGACCGACCCCTATGGCTACACCTTC
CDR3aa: CASSYSSLKGTDPYGYTF

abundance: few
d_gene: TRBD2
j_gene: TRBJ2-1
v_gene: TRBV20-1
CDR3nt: TGCAGTGCTACTAGCGGGGAGGATATCTACAATGAGCAGTTCTTC
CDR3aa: CSATSGEDIYNEQFF

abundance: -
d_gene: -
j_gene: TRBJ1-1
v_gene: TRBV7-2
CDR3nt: TGTGCCAGCAGCTCGGGGACATCCCCCACTGAAGCTTTCTTT
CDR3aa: CASSSGTSPTEAFF

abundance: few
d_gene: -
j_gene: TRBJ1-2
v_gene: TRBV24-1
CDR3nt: TGTGCCACCAGTGATTCCGGGACATCCCGCTATGGCTACACCTTC
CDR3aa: CATSDSGTSRYGYTF

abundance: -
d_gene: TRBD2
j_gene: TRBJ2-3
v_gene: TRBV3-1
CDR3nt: TGTGCCAGCAGCCGGCCCCGACTAGCGGGCAACACAGATACGCAGTATTTT
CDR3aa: CASSRPRLAGNTDTQYF

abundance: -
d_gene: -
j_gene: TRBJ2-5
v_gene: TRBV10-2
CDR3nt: TGCGCCAGCAGGGGTGAAGGCCGATTGGAGACCCAGTACTTC
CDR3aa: CASRGEGRLETQYF

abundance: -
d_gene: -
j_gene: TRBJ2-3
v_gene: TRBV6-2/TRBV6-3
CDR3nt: TGTGCCAGCAGTTACGGGGCTAGCCGCGCGCGGGAAGATACGCAGTATTTT
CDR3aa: CASSYGASRAREDTQYF

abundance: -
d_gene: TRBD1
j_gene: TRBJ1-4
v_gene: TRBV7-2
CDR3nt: TGTGCCAGCAGCAGACCGCAGGGGGCCTGGGAAAAACTGTTTTTT
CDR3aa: CASSRPQGAWEKLFF

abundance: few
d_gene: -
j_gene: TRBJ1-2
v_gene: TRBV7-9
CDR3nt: TGTGCCAGCAGCTTAGTGAGTGGGGCGGAAGGCTACACCTTC
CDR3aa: CASSLVSGAEGYTF

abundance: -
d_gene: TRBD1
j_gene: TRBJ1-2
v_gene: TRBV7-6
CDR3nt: TGTGCCAGCAGCTCCCGGACAGGGGGTCAAGGCTACACCTTC
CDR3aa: CASSSRTGGQGYTF

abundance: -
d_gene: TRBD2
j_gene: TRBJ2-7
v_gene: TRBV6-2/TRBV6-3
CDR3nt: TGTGCCAGCAGTACGACTAGCCACGAGCAGTACTTC
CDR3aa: CASSTTSHEQYF

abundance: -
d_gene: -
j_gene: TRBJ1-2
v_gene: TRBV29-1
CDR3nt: TGCAGCGTTGGGTTGGGGGCGCGTGGCTACACCTTC
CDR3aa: CSVGLGARGYTF

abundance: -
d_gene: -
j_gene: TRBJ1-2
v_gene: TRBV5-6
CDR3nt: TGTGCCAGCAGCTTGGCCGCCGGGGGCTACACCTTC
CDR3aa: CASSLAAGGYTF

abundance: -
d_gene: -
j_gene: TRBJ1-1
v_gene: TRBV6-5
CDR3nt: TGTGCCAGCAGTTACTGGGCAGGTGGCTACACTGAAGCTTTCTTT
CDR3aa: CASSYWAGGYTEAFF

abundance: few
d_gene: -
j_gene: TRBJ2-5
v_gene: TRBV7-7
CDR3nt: TGTGCCAGCAGCTCAAGCGGTATCCAAGAGACCCAGTACTTC
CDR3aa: CASSSSGIQETQYF

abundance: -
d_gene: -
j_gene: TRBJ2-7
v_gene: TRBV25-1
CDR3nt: TGTGCCAGCAGTGACCCCGGACAGACCTACGAGCAGTACTTC
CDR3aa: CASSDPGQTYEQYF

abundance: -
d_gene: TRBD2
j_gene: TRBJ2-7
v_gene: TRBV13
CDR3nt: TGTGCCAGCAGCCCACCAGGGGGACTAGCGGGGGCCTACGAGCAGTACTTC
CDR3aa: CASSPPGGLAGAYEQYF

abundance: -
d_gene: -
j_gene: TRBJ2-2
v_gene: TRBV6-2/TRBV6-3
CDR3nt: TGTGCCAGCCGGGACACTTCCACCGGGGAGCTGTTTTTT
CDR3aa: CASRDTSTGELFF

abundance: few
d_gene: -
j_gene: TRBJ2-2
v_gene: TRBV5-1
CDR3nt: TGCGCCAGCAGCCCCGGAAGGGGTACCGGGGAGCTGTTTTTT
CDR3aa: CASSPGRGTGELFF

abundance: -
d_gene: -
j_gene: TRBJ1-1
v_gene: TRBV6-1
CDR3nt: TGTGCCAGCAGTGAAGTATACGGGATGAACACTGAAGCTTTCTTT
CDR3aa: CASSEVYGMNTEAFF